This T cell receptor (beta chain) is drawn from a study of identical twins. V lost 4 bases, J lost 0 bases, and 10 bases lay in between. This CDR3 contains 14 residues. CDR1 PRHDT and CDR2 FYEKMQ come from the germline V gene (reference sequence). In its sample, this clonotype was seen a few times. As yet, its antigen is unknown. One entry per CDR3 protein, called by TCRdb with MiXCR from the 5' RACE reads. The data contain hundreds of thousands of distinct CDR3 sequences, around an eighth of them singletons. Points from the study as a whole: Monozygotic twin pairs showed more out-of-frame TCR alpha sharing than models estimated. Clonotypes of the beta chain that were abundant in cord blood carried fewer insertions (memory repertoires showed none).

This sample was shared with a second study, whose subject was yellow fever vaccine responses in identical twins.

The chain uses TRBV13 and TRBJ2-7, with unresolved D. This sequence originates from a woman under 30 in good health. Sequenced: CD8+ T cells sorted from blood. CDR3 sequence reads: CASSSTETSYEQYF. Here the CDR3 DNA reads TGTGCCAGCAGCTCTACAGAAACCTCCTACGAGCAGTACTTC.